The 10 T cell receptor beta chains in this list originate from one sample, sequenced in a study of neurological immune-mediated disorders. One entry per CDR3 protein, called by TCRdb with MiXCR from the 5' RACE reads. The sample holds around 25,000 distinct CDR3 sequences, 2% to 2.5% seen once. Sequences were obtained from PBMCs. Receptors originate from a woman between 45 and 65 years old with multiple sclerosis.

This clonotype was counted at least ten times. The rearrangement links TRBV9 to TRBJ2-3; D remains unclear. Germline CDR1 and CDR2: SGDLS and YYNGEE. Trimming pared 1 base from V and 2 bases from J, leaving 8 bases between. The CDR3 loop spans 14 amino acids. The CDR3 sequence is CASSVSGPTDTQYF. The CDR3 region has the DNA TGTGCCAGCAGCGTAAGTGGGCCCACAGATACGCAGTATTTT. The full variable domain, with the rest looked up from reference TRBV9 and TRBJ2-3, is DSGVTQTPKHLITATGQRVTLRCSPRSGDLSVYWYQQSLDQGLQFLIQYYNGEERAKGNILERFSAQQFPDLHSELNLSSLELGDSALYFCASSVSGPTDTQYFGPGTRLTVL.

This clonotype was detected ten times or more. The rearrangement uses TRBV24-1 and TRBJ2-1; 7 nucleotides agree with TRBD1. The V and J ends lost 7 bases and 9 bases, in that order; junction bases with no gene match: 11. CDR3 length equals 14 residues. Germline V lookup: CDR1 KGHDR, CDR2 SFDVKD. The CDR3 DNA follows: TGTGCCACCAGCGTAGGGGGCGCGGAGGCTGAGCAGTTCTTC. Protein sequence: CATSVGGAEAEQFF.

Ten or more counts support this clonotype. This chain uses TRBV5-5 with TRBJ2-7, with 9 bases aligning to TRBD1. Germline-derived CDR1 and CDR2 are SGHKS and YYEKEE (reference sequence). V lost 2 bases, J lost 6 bases, and 9 bases stayed unmatched. The CDR3 contains 15 residues. The CDR3 DNA reads as TGTGCCAGCAGCTTTGACAGGGGGGATGTGTCCGAGCAGTACTTC. It is translated as CASSFDRGDVSEQYF.

The table lists this clonotype with many counts. J is TRBJ1-3 and V is TRBV24-1; no definite D call. The V gene's germline CDR1 is KGHDR and CDR2 SFDVKD. Trimming pared 4 bases from V and 1 base from J, leaving 10 bases between. CDR3 length: 15 amino acids. This chain's CDR3 is CATSDPEESGNTIYF. As DNA, the CDR3 is TGTGCCACCAGTGACCCCGAGGAATCTGGAAACACCATATATTTT.

This clonotype appeared many times. The chain combines TRBV7-3 with TRBJ1-1; 7 bases map to TRBD1. With 1 base clipped from V and 0 bases from J, the junction kept 5 bases outside the gene matches. CDR3 length: 16 amino acids. Germline V gene lookup returns CDR1 SGHTA and CDR2 FQGTGA. The CDR3 region has the DNA TGTGCCAGCAGCTTAAGGGGGGACAGACTGAACACTGAAGCTTTCTTT. It encodes CASSLRGDRLNTEAFF.

The sample holds many counts of this clonotype. The chain couples TRBV5-1 to TRBJ2-1; D is perhaps TRBD1 or TRBD2 (6 bases each). V was pared by 4 bases and J by 3 bases, with 11 bases between. The CDR3 has 14 amino acids. CDR1 is SGHRS, CDR2 YFSETQ, per germline. DNA for the CDR3: TGCGCCAGCAGCCCCGGAGGGGGCTACAATGAGCAGTTCTTC. Amino acids: CASSPGGGYNEQFF.

The chain links TRBV7-2 to TRBJ2-7, with 16 nucleotides matching TRBD2. Germline assignment: CDR1 SGHTA and CDR2 FQGNSA. V lost 1 base to trimming and J lost 3 bases; unmatched junction nucleotides: 3. CDR3 length: 17 residues. Here the CDR3 reads CASSLGGTSGGGYEQYF. CDR3 nucleotides: TGTGCCAGCAGCTTAGGTGGGACTAGCGGGGGGGGCTACGAGCAGTACTTC.

This clonotype was picked up many times. The chain combines TRBV20-1 with TRBJ2-7; D gene ambiguous. V was shortened by 3 bases and J by 2 bases, with 11 bases between the two germline ends. Germline V gene lookup returns CDR1 DFQATT and CDR2 SNEGSKA (reference sequence). This CDR3 region has 13 residues. The CDR3: CSASTESTYEQYF. CDR3 nucleotides: TGCAGTGCTAGTACCGAGTCAACCTACGAGCAGTACTTC.

The V and J genes are TRBV6-1 and TRBJ1-2; TRBD1 is a possible D gene (5 bases). This CDR3 comprises 17 residues. Per the germline V gene, CDR1 is MNHNS and CDR2 is SASEGT. The V end was cut by 5 bases, the J end by 3 bases, with 22 bases between. CDR3 protein: CASSWVMGTPRDYGYTF. For the CDR3, the DNA is TGTGCCAGCAGTTGGGTTATGGGGACCCCCAGGGACTATGGCTACACCTTC.

The rearrangement uses TRBV20-1 and TRBJ1-6; TRBD1 agrees at 7 bases. Germline V gene sequence: CDR1 DFQATT, CDR2 SNEGSKA (reference sequence). The CDR3 covers 13 residues. Losses at the gene ends were 6 bases for V and 7 bases for J; bases not matched to a gene: 6. CDR3 sequence reads: CSARTGVNSPLHF. The CDR3 DNA reads TGCAGTGCGAGAACAGGGGTCAATTCACCCCTCCACTTT.